This T cell receptor beta chain was recovered during a study of shared clonotypes between healthy human individuals. Clones were sequenced by immunoSEQ multiplex PCR, and TCRdb holds only the in-frame ones, with some missing. The sample lists some 2.4 million clones, 93% occurring once. The sequence was obtained from a man between 18 and 35 years old in good health. Some clones in this sample may be carry-over from other donors' samples. The sample taken for sequencing was naive CD4+ T cells from PBMCs. Stated subset: CD45RA+ positively selected.

DNA for the CDR3: TGCAGTGCTAGAAAGGGGCTGTTCTTT. It translates to CSARKGLFF. This chain joins TRBV20-1 and TRBJ1-1; maybe TRBD1 (5 bases). The CDR3 has 9 amino acids. Per the germline V gene, CDR1 is DFQATT and CDR2 is SNEGSKA (reference sequence). V was pared by 2 bases and J by 14 bases, with 9 bases between.